The 24 T cell receptor beta chains listed next were all sequenced from one sample in a study of human T cells and chemical hapten exposure. From the RACE reads, TCRdb called clonotypes with MiXCR, one entry per CDR3 protein. Among about 99,000 distinct CDR3 sequences listed, under 15% were seen once. This sample's time point: patch test 1, 2 weeks after DPC sensitization. Treatment noted: therapeutic diphenylcyclopropenone sensitization with weekly scalp DPC. The sample consisted of whole blood, taken in connection with sensitization to the hapten diphenylcyclopropenone (DPC). These receptors all stem from a woman aged 40 to 49 with alopecia areata. Some clones in this sample may be carry-over from other donors' samples.

This clonotype was detected only a few times. The J gene is TRBJ2-7, the V gene TRBV10-3; tentatively, D is TRBD2 (5 bases). The germline V and J ends were trimmed by 6 bases and 5 bases, with 14 bases remaining between them. The CDR3 extends over 13 amino acids. Germline V gene sequence: CDR1 ENHRY, CDR2 SYGVKD. In nucleotides, the CDR3 is TGTGCCATCAGCCGGAGTAGCGACAACGAGCAGTACTTC. It translates to CAISRSSDNEQYF.

This clonotype was picked up a small number of times. The chain employs TRBV7-8 and TRBJ2-5, with D possibly TRBD2 on 6 matching bases. CDR3 size: 14 residues. Trimming removed 5 bases at V and 1 base at J, with 11 bases between. Germline CDR1 reads SGHVS; CDR2 reads FQNEAQ. The CDR3 coding sequence is TGTGCCAGCAGCGCGGGACCGATCCAAGAGACCCAGTACTTC. Translated, it gives CASSAGPIQETQYF.

This clonotype has just a few counts. This rearrangement joins TRBV18 to TRBJ2-3; 8 bases line up with TRBD1. The trim removed 3 bases at V and 5 bases at J, leaving 4 bases unmatched. The CDR3 loop spans 14 amino acids. Germline V gives CDR1 KGHSH, CDR2 LQKENI. The DNA of the CDR3 is TGTGCCAGCTCACCCCCGACAGGGGAAGATACGCAGTATTTT. Protein: CASSPPTGEDTQYF.

Here the CDR3 reads CSASRLETQYF. The CDR3 DNA is TGCAGTGCTAGCCGCTTGGAGACCCAGTACTTC. The rearrangement joins TRBV20-1 to TRBJ2-5; D is ambiguous. This CDR3 is built from 11 residues. Trimming removed 3 bases at V and 5 bases at J, with 7 bases between. Germline CDR1 reads DFQATT; CDR2 reads SNEGSKA (reference sequence).

The rearrangement joins TRBV11-1 to TRBJ2-4; D unresolved. Germline V gene data show CDR1 as SGHAT and CDR2 as FQDESV (reference sequence). The CDR3 is 13 amino acids. With 1 base removed from V and 6 bases from J, the gap between germline ends came to 7 bases. CDR3 region: CASSLESGNIQYF. The CDR3 nucleotides read TGTGCCAGCAGCTTAGAGAGTGGAAACATTCAGTACTTC.

This clonotype was seen a few times. The chain joins TRBV29-1 to TRBJ2-3, with D perhaps being TRBD1 or TRBD2 (7 bases each). V was clipped by 5 bases and J by 3 bases, with 27 bases between them. Germline V lookup: CDR1 SQVTM, CDR2 ANQGSEA. This CDR3 has 18 amino acids. The DNA of the CDR3 is TGCAGCGTTATGTTTCCAAGACCCTTTCAGGGGGGGACAGATACGCAGTATTTT. Protein sequence: CSVMFPRPFQGGTDTQYF.

This clonotype was counted a few times. The chain carries TRBV2 and TRBJ2-5, with D possibly being TRBD1 or TRBD2 (5 bases each). This CDR3 spans 19 amino acids. V gave up 0 bases and J gave up 2 bases, with 22 bases separating them. Germline assignment: CDR1 SNHLY and CDR2 FYNNEI. The CDR3 protein is CASSEAGRGARSAQETQYF. Here the CDR3 DNA reads TGTGCCAGCAGTGAAGCGGGGAGAGGGGCCAGAAGCGCACAAGAGACCCAGTACTTC.

The CDR3 nucleotides are TGCAGTGCTAGAGATCTATGGGGAACCTCCTACAATGAGCAGTTCTTC. Amino acid sequence: CSARDLWGTSYNEQFF. The rearrangement joins TRBV20-1 to TRBJ2-1, with D unclear. CDR3 length equals 16 residues. Germline CDR1 reads DFQATT; CDR2 reads SNEGSKA (reference sequence). Trimming shortened V by 0 bases and J by 0 bases, and 12 bases separated the two germline ends.

This rearrangement joins TRBV28 to TRBJ2-7; perhaps TRBD2 as D (5 bases). CDR3 length: 14 amino acids. Trimming removed 6 bases from V and 4 bases from J, with 16 bases in between. Germline V gene data show CDR1 as MDHEN and CDR2 as SYDVKM. The chain's CDR3 is CASSRGGGRYEQYF. DNA of the CDR3: TGTGCCAGCAGCCGCGGCGGTGGGAGATACGAGCAGTACTTC.

The chain recombines TRBV4-1 with TRBJ2-3, with TRBD2 matching 11 bases. The germline V gene has CDR1 MGHRA and CDR2 YSYEKL. The CDR3 spans 16 residues. Germline trimming cut 4 bases from V and 1 base from J; bases unmatched to any gene: 4. CDR3 sequence reads: CASSPGTSGGTDTQYF. For the CDR3, the DNA is TGCGCCAGCAGCCCCGGGACTAGCGGTGGCACAGATACGCAGTATTTT.

This clonotype was recorded a few times. The chain uses TRBV24-1 and TRBJ2-3; D ambiguous. The CDR3 extends over 13 amino acids. CDR1 is KGHDR and CDR2 is SFDVKD in the germline V gene. The germline V and J ends were trimmed by 4 bases and 4 bases, with 8 bases remaining between them. The CDR3 loop reads CATSEPRPDTQYF. The CDR3 DNA reads TGTGCCACCAGTGAACCTCGTCCAGATACGCAGTATTTT.

J is TRBJ2-5 and V is TRBV29-1, with D maybe TRBD2 (5 bases). The CDR3 loop spans 11 amino acids. Germline values: CDR1 SQVTM, CDR2 ANQGSEA. Trimming removed 1 base from V and 13 bases from J, with 13 bases in between. The CDR3 nucleotides are TGCAGCGTTGAAGGGGGAGCGTCCCCGTACTTC. It encodes CSVEGGASPYF.

This clonotype was observed many times. The genes are TRBV20-1 and TRBJ2-1; TRBD2 aligns across 11 bases. This CDR3 has 15 residues. The V gene's germline CDR1 is DFQATT and CDR2 SNEGSKA (reference sequence). With 6 bases clipped from V and 1 base from J, the junction kept 5 bases outside the gene matches. The CDR3 DNA reads as TGCAGTGCCCCCACTAGCGGGGGATCCTACAATGAGCAGTTCTTC. As protein: CSAPTSGGSYNEQFF.

This clonotype was counted between two and nine times. The chain has TRBV20-1 and TRBJ2-3; 13 nucleotides agree with TRBD2. In germline, CDR1 is DFQATT, CDR2 SNEGSKA (reference sequence). The CDR3 runs 15 residues. With V trimmed by 5 bases and J by 8 bases, 10 bases remained unmatched. The CDR3 spells CSADSGTSGISTQYF. DNA of the CDR3: TGCAGTGCTGATTCCGGGACTAGCGGGATCTCTACGCAGTATTTT.

This clonotype showed up just a few times. This chain uses TRBV19 with TRBJ2-7, with a possible D match to TRBD1 (5 bases). The germline V gene encodes CDR1 LNHDA and CDR2 SQIVND (reference sequence). Trimming took 5 bases from V and 4 from J, leaving 12 bases between them. The CDR3 contains 13 residues. As DNA, the CDR3 is TGTGCCAGTAGTCCTAGTGGGGCGTACGAGCAGTACTTC. Its protein is CASSPSGAYEQYF.

V is TRBV5-4 and J is TRBJ2-4, with 9 bases matching TRBD2. The J segment lost 6 bases and the V segment lost 1 base, leaving 8 bases of the junction unmatched. The CDR3 is 16 residues long. Per germline, CDR1 SGHNT and CDR2 YYREEE (reference sequence). The CDR3 is CASSLYGGRGPNIQYF. The CDR3 nucleotides read TGTGCCAGCAGCTTGTACGGCGGGAGGGGTCCAAACATTCAGTACTTC.

The sample holds one count of this clonotype. The chain employs TRBV6-2 or TRBV6-3 and TRBJ2-4, with D unresolved. V shed 6 bases and J shed 6 bases, with 15 bases lying between them. This CDR3 has 14 residues. Germline CDR1 reads MNHEY; CDR2 reads SVGEGT. CDR3 nucleotide sequence: TGTGCCAGCAGCAAAGGGCAGGATGGAAACATTCAGTACTTC. Its protein is CASSKGQDGNIQYF.

The chain joins TRBV10-3 to TRBJ1-5; no clear D. Germline values: CDR1 ENHRY, CDR2 SYGVKD. Trimming shortened V by 2 bases and J by 3 bases, and 8 bases separated the two germline ends. This CDR3 is 14 amino acids long. The CDR3 region has the DNA TGTGCCATCAGTGAGCAACCGGACAATCAGCCCCAGCATTTT. It encodes CAISEQPDNQPQHF.

The J gene is TRBJ1-2, the V gene TRBV30; D gene uncertain. V dropped 1 base and J dropped 6 bases, with 9 bases sitting between them. CDR3 length: 12 residues. The germline V gene encodes CDR1 GTSNPN and CDR2 SVGIG (reference sequence). The CDR3 is CAWSAGFDGYTF. The CDR3 DNA reads as TGTGCCTGGAGTGCGGGCTTCGATGGCTACACCTTC.

The chain carries TRBV24-1 and TRBJ1-5; D unresolved. This CDR3 spans 15 amino acids. Per germline, CDR1 KGHDR and CDR2 SFDVKD. V lost 1 base to trimming and J lost 3 bases, with 9 bases between them. Written as DNA, the CDR3 is TGTGCCACCAGTGATTTCGGCCAGTTCAATCAGCCCCAGCATTTT. Translated: CATSDFGQFNQPQHF.

The V and J genes are TRBV19 and TRBJ2-6; 7 bases align to TRBD1. CDR1 LNHDA and CDR2 SQIVND come from the germline V gene (reference sequence). V dropped 6 bases and J dropped 0; count of bases not matched to a gene: 11. This CDR3 spans 18 amino acids. This CDR3 reads CASRMVGQEYSGANVLTF. The CDR3 DNA sequence: TGTGCCAGTAGAATGGTTGGACAGGAGTACTCTGGGGCCAACGTCCTGACTTTC.

The rearrangement joins TRBV5-1 to TRBJ2-3; 7 positions agree with TRBD2. Trimming cost V 2 bases and J 0 bases; bases outside gene matches: 6. The germline V gene encodes CDR1 SGHRS and CDR2 YFSETQ. The CDR3 is made up of 16 amino acids. Here the CDR3 DNA reads TGCGCCAGCAGCTTCCCACTAGCGCAAAGCACAGATACGCAGTATTTT. Its protein product is CASSFPLAQSTDTQYF.

This chain links TRBV20-1 with TRBJ2-7; D call uncertain. Germline-derived CDR1 and CDR2 are DFQATT and SNEGSKA (reference sequence). CDR3 length equals 11 residues. V dropped 0 bases and J dropped 5 bases, with 5 bases sitting between them. This CDR3 reads CSARDQNEQYF. CDR3 sequence (DNA): TGCAGTGCTAGAGATCAGAACGAGCAGTACTTC.

This clonotype showed up just a few times. The chain combines TRBV9 with TRBJ2-7; 10 nucleotides agree with TRBD2. Unmatched junction bases numbered 14, after V lost 3 bases and J lost 5 bases. The germline V gene has CDR1 SGDLS and CDR2 YYNGEE. This CDR3 is built from 17 residues. This CDR3 is CASSASTGTSVFHEQYF. For the CDR3, the DNA is TGTGCCAGCAGCGCTTCAACCGGGACTAGCGTCTTCCACGAGCAGTACTTC.